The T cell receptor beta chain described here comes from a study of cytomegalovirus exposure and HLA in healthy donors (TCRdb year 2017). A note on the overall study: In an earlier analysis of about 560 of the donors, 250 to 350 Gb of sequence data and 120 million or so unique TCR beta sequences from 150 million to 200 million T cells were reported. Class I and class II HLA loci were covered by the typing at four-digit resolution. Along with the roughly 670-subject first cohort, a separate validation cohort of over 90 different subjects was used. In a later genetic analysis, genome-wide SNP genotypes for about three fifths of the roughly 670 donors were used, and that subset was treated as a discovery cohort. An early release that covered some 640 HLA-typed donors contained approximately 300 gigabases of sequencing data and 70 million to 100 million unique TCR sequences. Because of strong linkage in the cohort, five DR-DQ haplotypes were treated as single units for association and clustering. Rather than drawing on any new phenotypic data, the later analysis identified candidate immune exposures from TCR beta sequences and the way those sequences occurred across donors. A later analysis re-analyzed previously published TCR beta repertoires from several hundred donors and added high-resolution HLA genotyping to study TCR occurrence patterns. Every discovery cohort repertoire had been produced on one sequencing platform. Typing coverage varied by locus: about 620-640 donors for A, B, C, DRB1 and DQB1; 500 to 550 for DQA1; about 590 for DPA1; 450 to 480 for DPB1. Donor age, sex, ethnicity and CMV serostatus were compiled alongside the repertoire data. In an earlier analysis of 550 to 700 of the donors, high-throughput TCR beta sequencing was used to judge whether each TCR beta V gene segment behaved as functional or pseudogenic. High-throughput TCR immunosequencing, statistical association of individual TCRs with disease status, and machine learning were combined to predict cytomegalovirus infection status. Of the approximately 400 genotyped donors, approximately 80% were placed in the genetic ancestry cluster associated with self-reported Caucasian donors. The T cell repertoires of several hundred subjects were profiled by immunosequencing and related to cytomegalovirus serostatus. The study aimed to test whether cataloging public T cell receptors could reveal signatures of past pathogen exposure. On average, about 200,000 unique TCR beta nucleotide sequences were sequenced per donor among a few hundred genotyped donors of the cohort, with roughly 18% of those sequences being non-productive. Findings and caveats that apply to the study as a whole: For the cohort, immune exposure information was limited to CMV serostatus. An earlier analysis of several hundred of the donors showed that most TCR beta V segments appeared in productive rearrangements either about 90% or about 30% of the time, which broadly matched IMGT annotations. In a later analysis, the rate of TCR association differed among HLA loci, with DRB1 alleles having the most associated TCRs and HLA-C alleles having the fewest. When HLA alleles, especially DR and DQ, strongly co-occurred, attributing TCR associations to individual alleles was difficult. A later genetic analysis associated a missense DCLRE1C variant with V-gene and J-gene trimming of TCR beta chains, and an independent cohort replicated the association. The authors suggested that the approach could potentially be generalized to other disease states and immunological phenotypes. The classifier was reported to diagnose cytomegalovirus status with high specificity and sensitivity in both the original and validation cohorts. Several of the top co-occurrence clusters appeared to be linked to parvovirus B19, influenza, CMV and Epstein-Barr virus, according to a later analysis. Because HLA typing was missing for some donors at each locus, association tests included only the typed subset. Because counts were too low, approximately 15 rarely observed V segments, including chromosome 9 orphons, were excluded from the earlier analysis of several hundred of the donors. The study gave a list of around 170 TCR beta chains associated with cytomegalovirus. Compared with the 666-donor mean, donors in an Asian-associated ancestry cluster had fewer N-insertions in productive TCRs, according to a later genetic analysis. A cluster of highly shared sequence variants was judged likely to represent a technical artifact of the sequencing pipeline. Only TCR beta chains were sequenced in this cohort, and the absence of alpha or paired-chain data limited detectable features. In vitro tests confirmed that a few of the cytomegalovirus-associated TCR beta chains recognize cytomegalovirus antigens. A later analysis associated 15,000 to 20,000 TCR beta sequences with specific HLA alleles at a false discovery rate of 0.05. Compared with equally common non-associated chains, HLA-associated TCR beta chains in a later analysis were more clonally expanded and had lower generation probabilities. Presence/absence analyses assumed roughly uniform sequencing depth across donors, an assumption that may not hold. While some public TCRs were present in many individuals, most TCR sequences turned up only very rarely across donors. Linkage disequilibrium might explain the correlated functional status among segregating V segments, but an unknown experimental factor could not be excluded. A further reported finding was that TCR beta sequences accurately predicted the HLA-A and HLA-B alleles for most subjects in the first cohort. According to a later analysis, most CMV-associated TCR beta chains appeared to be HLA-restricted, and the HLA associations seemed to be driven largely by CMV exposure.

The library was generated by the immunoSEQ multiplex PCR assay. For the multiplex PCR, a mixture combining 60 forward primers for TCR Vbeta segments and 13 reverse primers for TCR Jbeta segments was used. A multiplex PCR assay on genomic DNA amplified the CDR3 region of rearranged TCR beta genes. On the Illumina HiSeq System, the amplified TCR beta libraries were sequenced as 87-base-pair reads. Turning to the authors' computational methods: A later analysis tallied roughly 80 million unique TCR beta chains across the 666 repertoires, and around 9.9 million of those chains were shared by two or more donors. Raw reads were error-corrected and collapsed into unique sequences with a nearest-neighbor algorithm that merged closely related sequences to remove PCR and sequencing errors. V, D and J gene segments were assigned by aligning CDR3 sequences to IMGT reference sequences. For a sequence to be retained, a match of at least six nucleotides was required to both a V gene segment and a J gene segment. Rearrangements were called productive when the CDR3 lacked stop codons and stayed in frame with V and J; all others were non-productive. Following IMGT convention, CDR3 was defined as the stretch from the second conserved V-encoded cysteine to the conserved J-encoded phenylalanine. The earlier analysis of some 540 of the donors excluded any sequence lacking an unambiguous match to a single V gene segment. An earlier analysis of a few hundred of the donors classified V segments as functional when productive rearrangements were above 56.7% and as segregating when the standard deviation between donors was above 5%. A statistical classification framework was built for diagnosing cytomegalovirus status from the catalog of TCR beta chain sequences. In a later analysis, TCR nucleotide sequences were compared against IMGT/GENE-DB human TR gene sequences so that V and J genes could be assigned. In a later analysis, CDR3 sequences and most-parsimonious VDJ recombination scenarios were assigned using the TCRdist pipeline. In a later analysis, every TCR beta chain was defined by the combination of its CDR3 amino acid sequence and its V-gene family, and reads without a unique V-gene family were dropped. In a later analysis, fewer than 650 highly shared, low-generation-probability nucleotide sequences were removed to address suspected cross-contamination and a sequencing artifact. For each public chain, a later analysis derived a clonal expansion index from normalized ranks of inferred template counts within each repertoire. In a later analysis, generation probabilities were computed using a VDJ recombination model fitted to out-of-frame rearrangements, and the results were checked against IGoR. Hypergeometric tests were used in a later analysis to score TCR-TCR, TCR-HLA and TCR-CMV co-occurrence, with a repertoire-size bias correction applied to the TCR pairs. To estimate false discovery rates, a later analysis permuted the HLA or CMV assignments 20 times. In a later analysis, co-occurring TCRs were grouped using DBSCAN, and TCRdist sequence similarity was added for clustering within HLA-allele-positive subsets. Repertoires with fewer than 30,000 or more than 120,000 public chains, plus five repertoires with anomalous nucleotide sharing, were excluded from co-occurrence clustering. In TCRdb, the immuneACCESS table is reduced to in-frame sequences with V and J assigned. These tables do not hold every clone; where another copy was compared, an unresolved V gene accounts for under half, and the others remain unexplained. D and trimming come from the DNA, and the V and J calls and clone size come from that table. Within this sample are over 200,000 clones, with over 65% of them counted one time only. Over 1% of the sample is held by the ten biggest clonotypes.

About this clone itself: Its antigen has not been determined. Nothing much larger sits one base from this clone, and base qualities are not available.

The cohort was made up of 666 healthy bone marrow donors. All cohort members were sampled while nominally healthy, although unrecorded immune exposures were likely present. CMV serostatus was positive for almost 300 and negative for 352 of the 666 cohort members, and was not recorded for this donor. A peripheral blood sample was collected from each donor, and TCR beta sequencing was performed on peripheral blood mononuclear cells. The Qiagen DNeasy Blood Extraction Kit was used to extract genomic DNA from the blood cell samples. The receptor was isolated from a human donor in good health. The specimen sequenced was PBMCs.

In nucleotides, the sequence is TGTGCCAGCAGTGAAGTCCCGGGAATTGGTGGCTACACCTTC. Its coded protein is CASSEVPGIGGYTF. Recombination linked TRBV6-1 to TRBJ1-2; no D gene is confidently identified. CDR1 and CDR2 are read off the germline V gene as MNHNS and SASEGT. V gives up 1 base and J gives up 7 bases, and the segment between their germline ends measures 13 bases. Reading from cysteine to phenylalanine, the CDR3 counts 14 amino acids. Only the CDR3 portion is preserved as DNA: 42 bases, with reading frame beginning at the first base.